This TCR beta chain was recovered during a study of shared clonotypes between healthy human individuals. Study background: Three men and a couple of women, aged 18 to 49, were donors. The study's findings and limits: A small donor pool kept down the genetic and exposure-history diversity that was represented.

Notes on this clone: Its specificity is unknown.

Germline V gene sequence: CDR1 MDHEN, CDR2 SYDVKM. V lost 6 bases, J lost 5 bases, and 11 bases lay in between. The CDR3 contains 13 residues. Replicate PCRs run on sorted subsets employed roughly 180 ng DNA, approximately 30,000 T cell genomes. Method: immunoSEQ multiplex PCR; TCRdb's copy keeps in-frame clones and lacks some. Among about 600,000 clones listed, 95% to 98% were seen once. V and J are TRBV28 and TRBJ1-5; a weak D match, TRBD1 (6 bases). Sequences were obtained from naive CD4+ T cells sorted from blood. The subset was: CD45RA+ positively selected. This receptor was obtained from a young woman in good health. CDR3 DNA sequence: TGTGCCAGCAGGACAGGAGACTATCAGCCCCAGCATTTT. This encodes CASRTGDYQPQHF.